One and the same sample provided the 20 T cell receptor beta chains below, sequenced in a study of CD8 T cells in Susac syndrome. With random hexamers, 0.5 to 1 ug RNA was reverse transcribed. Via MiXCR, TCRdb re-called the immunoSEQ multiplex PCR reads, giving one row per CDR3 protein. The sample has roughly 120,000 distinct CDR3 sequences; approximately 94% are singletons. The sequenced sample consisted of CD4+ T cells from PBMCs. The receptor source for this set is a human donor with multiple sclerosis.

The chain recombines TRBV20-1 with TRBJ2-5; no firm D call. Trimming removed 3 bases at V and 4 bases at J, with 9 bases between. This CDR3 comprises 12 residues. Germline CDR1 is DFQATT and CDR2 is SNEGSKA (reference sequence). CDR3 sequence reads: CSARHRGETQYF. The CDR3, as DNA: TGCAGTGCTAGGCACAGAGGAGAGACCCAGTACTTC.

The chain joins TRBV20-1 to TRBJ2-5; D is possibly TRBD2 (5 bases). V gave up 6 bases and J gave up 1 base, with 12 bases separating them. The V gene's germline CDR1 is DFQATT and CDR2 SNEGSKA (reference sequence). This CDR3 comprises 13 residues. The CDR3 DNA reads as TGCAGTGCGAGGTTTGCGGGCCAAGAGACCCAGTACTTC. Encoded protein: CSARFAGQETQYF.

The rearrangement links TRBV4-1 to TRBJ1-2; 7 bases are shared with TRBD1. CDR1 and CDR2 from the germline V gene are MGHRA and YSYEKL. The CDR3 contains 15 residues. The V gene end was trimmed by 5 bases and the J gene end by 2 bases; junction bases not matched to a gene: 8. The CDR3 region is CASSGQEGQNYGYTF. In DNA, the CDR3 is TGCGCCAGCAGCGGGCAAGAGGGACAGAACTATGGCTACACCTTC.

The chain uses TRBV30 and TRBJ2-2; a possible D gene is TRBD1 (7 bases). Per germline, CDR1 GTSNPN and CDR2 SVGIG (reference sequence). The CDR3 covers 14 residues. Trimming took off 3 bases at V and 4 bases at J, with 12 bases between the two ends. CDR3 in DNA: TGTGCCTGGAGGGAGGGGGCGTCCACCGGGGAGCTGTTTTTT. This translates into CAWREGASTGELFF.

This rearrangement joins TRBV6-1 to TRBJ2-7; no clear D gene. Germline CDR1 and CDR2: MNHNS and SASEGT. V lost 7 bases and J 7 bases, leaving 11 bases between the germline ends. The CDR3 runs 11 residues. This chain's CDR3 is CASTLRVEQYF. The CDR3 DNA sequence: TGTGCCAGCACGCTTCGGGTGGAGCAGTACTTC.

The chain uses TRBV5-6 and TRBJ1-4; D is perhaps TRBD1 (6 bases). Per germline, CDR1 SGHDT and CDR2 YYEEEE. The CDR3 is made up of 15 amino acids. Trimming left V 1 base short and J 7 bases short, with 14 bases between. CDR3 DNA: TGTGCCAGCAGCTTGAGGGGGAGAGGTGGTGAAAAACTGTTTTTT. Translated: CASSLRGRGGEKLFF.

The chain couples TRBV27 to TRBJ2-3; perhaps D is TRBD1 or TRBD2 (5 bases each). Trimming removed 6 bases from V and 3 bases from J, with 19 bases in between. The CDR3 spans 16 residues. In germline, CDR1 is MNHEY, CDR2 SMNVEV (reference sequence). CDR3 region: CASSLHRRTPTDTQYF. The CDR3 nucleotides are TGTGCCAGCAGCCTCCACAGGAGGACACCGACAGATACGCAGTATTTT.

The rearrangement joins TRBV29-1 to TRBJ1-3; a weak D match, TRBD1 (6 bases). CDR3 size: 14 residues. Germline V gives CDR1 SQVTM, CDR2 ANQGSEA. Deletions cut 5 bases from V and 0 bases from J, with 11 bases between. CDR3 sequence (DNA): TGCAGCGTTTTCGAAGGGGGCTCTGGAAACACCATATATTTT. It translates to CSVFEGGSGNTIYF.

The chain recombines TRBV4-1 with TRBJ2-3, with 9 bases aligning to TRBD1. This CDR3 spans 16 amino acids. Germline CDR1 reads MGHRA; CDR2 reads YSYEKL. Trimming cost V 7 bases and J 2 bases; bases outside gene matches: 10. The CDR3 nucleotides are TGCGCCAGCACTGACTCCGGGACAGGGTCCACAGATACGCAGTATTTT. This codes for CASTDSGTGSTDTQYF.

The V and J genes are TRBV27 and TRBJ1-5, with TRBD1 as a possible D gene (5 bases). Germline loops: CDR1 MNHEY, CDR2 SMNVEV (reference sequence). This CDR3 is 13 amino acids long. V was cut by 4 bases and J by 4 bases, with 8 bases left in between. The CDR3 DNA is TGTGCCAGCAGTTCCAGGGTAAATCAGCCCCAGCATTTT. Translating it yields CASSSRVNQPQHF.

The gene calls are TRBV29-1 and TRBJ2-5; 8 bases are a match to TRBD1. CDR1 is SQVTM, CDR2 ANQGSEA, per germline. After removal of 4 bases from V and 0 bases from J, the junction contained 4 bases not matched to a gene. This CDR3 has 14 residues. The CDR3 loop is CSVGQGAYQETQYF. CDR3 DNA: TGCAGCGTTGGCCAGGGGGCGTACCAAGAGACCCAGTACTTC.

The chain couples TRBV10-3 to TRBJ2-5; D uncertain. Trimming took 8 bases from V and 4 from J, leaving 8 bases between them. CDR1 is ENHRY, CDR2 SYGVKD, per germline. The CDR3 consists of 11 residues. This CDR3 is CAIGERETQYF. CDR3 bases: TGTGCCATCGGAGAGAGAGAGACCCAGTACTTC.

V usage is TRBV20-1 and J usage is TRBJ1-5; 9 nucleotides align to TRBD1. With V trimmed by 0 bases and J by 5 bases, 8 bases remained unmatched. The length of the CDR3 is 16 residues. Germline assignment: CDR1 DFQATT and CDR2 SNEGSKA (reference sequence). CDR3 sequence: CSARDLLTGGDQPQHF. CDR3 nucleotides: TGCAGTGCTAGAGACCTATTGACAGGGGGTGATCAGCCCCAGCATTTT.

This chain links TRBV6-6 with TRBJ1-2; 8 positions match TRBD1. The germline CDR1 and CDR2 sequences are MNHNY and SVGAGI (reference sequence). Trimming removed 0 bases from V and 2 bases from J; junction bases left unmatched: 5. The CDR3 is 16 amino acids. CDR3 nucleotide sequence: TGTGCCAGCAGTTACTCGGACAGGGTGACCAACTATGGCTACACCTTC. It codes for CASSYSDRVTNYGYTF.

The chain recombines TRBV12-3 or TRBV12-4 with TRBJ1-1; tentatively, D is TRBD1 (6 bases). Trimming stripped 7 bases from V and 0 bases from J, with 21 bases between. The CDR3 sequence is 17 residues long. In DNA, the CDR3 is TGTGCCAGCATTCCAAATAGGGGGGGCAATGTGAACACTGAAGCTTTCTTT. As protein: CASIPNRGGNVNTEAFF.

The rearrangement joins TRBV3-1 to TRBJ2-1; a possible D gene is TRBD1 (6 bases). Per the germline V gene, CDR1 is LGHDT and CDR2 is YNNKEL (reference sequence). The CDR3 covers 13 residues. V gave up 0 bases and J gave up 11 bases, with 11 bases separating them. The CDR3 sequence: CASSQDWGQKQFF. For the CDR3, the DNA is TGTGCCAGCAGCCAAGACTGGGGGCAGAAGCAGTTCTTC.

The rearrangement uses TRBV12-3 or TRBV12-4 and TRBJ1-2; TRBD1 is a possible D gene (6 bases). The length of the CDR3 is 12 residues. Trimming shortened V by 10 bases and J by 4 bases, and 13 bases separated the two germline ends. CDR3 loop: CATTGGPYGYTF. The CDR3 coding sequence is TGTGCCACTACCGGGGGGCCCTATGGCTACACCTTC.

This clonotype was picked up a small number of times. V and J are TRBV11-2 and TRBJ2-5, with 10 nucleotides matching TRBD2. CDR1 and CDR2 from the germline V gene are SGHAT and FQNNGV. V was pared by 5 bases and J by 3 bases, with 3 bases of the junction left unmatched. The CDR3 is 14 residues long. The CDR3 protein is CASSPLAGEETQYF. CDR3 nucleotides: TGTGCCAGCAGCCCCCTAGCGGGAGAAGAGACCCAGTACTTC.

This clonotype was observed once. J is TRBJ2-1 and V is TRBV20-1; tentatively, D is TRBD1 or TRBD2 (5 bases each). The V and J ends lost 0 bases and 10 bases respectively, with 13 bases between them. This CDR3 spans 13 amino acids. CDR1 is DFQATT and CDR2 is SNEGSKA in the germline V gene (reference sequence). In nucleotides, the CDR3 is TGCAGTGCTAGAGAGGGGGTGACAAAGGAGCAGTTCTTC. Its translation: CSAREGVTKEQFF.

The CDR3 spells CASRNRAATGELFF. CDR3 nucleotide sequence: TGTGCCAGCAGAAACAGGGCCGCCACCGGGGAGCTGTTTTTT. This rearrangement joins TRBV6-6 to TRBJ2-2; D is perhaps TRBD1 (6 bases). Germline CDR1 reads MNHNY; CDR2 reads SVGAGI (reference sequence). This CDR3 contains 14 residues. Trimming took 6 bases from V and 4 from J, leaving 12 bases between them.